This record covers a single T cell receptor (beta chain). Its antigen remains unidentified. This CDR3 has 13 residues. V gave up 6 bases and J gave up 4 bases; unmatched junction bases: 5. Germline lookup yields CDR1 SNHLY and CDR2 FYNNEI. These data belong to a study of beta chain features in type 1 diabetes. General study points: A possible short-template PCR bias applies equally to patients and controls. A moderate, significant TCRB CDR3 shortening appeared in type 1 diabetes across four CD4+ subsets.

CD4+ cells of the naive, central memory, regulatory and stem cell-like memory types were sorted via CD45RO/CCR7/CD25/CD127/CD95/CD27. Isolated RNA was reverse transcribed in full, so expressed TCRB transcripts were sequenced. The protocol was immunoSEQ multiplex PCR, while the TCRdb copy is restricted to in-frame clones and leaves out a portion. In the table there are under 350,000 clones, around 7.8% of which are singletons. Sequencing was carried out using central memory CD4+ T cells from blood. This TCR was recovered from a woman under 30 in good health. This chain uses TRBV2 with TRBJ1-2; 7 bases agree with TRBD1. CDR3 nucleotide sequence: TGTGCCAGCAGGAACCGACAGGGCTATGGCTACACCTTC. Translating gives CASRNRQGYGYTF.